This T cell receptor beta chain is drawn from a study of T cells in localized non-small cell lung cancer. Method: immunoSEQ multiplex PCR; TCRdb's copy keeps in-frame clones and lacks some. The sample includes 60,000 to 75,000 clones, 84% of them seen just once. On this clone: Its antigen is still unknown.

The study's findings and limits: One tumor region alone was sequenced, and heterogeneity therefore remains possible. The study detected a median approximately 57 of the top 100 tumor clones in adjacent lung.

V lost 9 bases and J lost 0, with 14 bases in between. CDR1 is MDHEN, CDR2 SYDVKM, per germline. CDR3 length: 15 amino acids. The specimen comprised peripheral blood, sampled before any cancer treatment. This TCR was sampled from a female donor aged 60 or older with stage I lung adenocarcinoma. The chain combines TRBV28 with TRBJ2-2; D possibly matches TRBD1 or TRBD2 (5 bases each). CDR3 protein: CASRTRGPNTGELFF. DNA of the CDR3: TGTGCCAGTAGGACGAGGGGCCCGAACACCGGGGAGCTGTTTTTT.